The rows below give T cell receptor beta chains drawn from one sample of a study of regulatory T cells in long-lasting Graves disease. One entry per CDR3 protein results from TCRdb running MiXCR on the multiplex PCR reads. The repertoire has 350,000 to 450,000 distinct CDR3 sequences, 12% of them found once; the top ten carry 15% to 20%. These same data were also listed under a study on T cells in Graves' hyperthyroidism and ophthalmopathy.

Material: peripheral blood mononuclear cells (PBMCs), obtained at new diagnosis, from a patient treated with antithyroid drugs. These receptors were collected from a woman aged 18-30 years with Graves disease. The conserved cysteine and the conserved F or W are not part of the CDR3 here. Each record gives: CDR3 protein, V gene, J gene, CDR3 length.

CDR3aa: AAEVAGRTDTQY; v_gene: TRBV30; j_gene: TRBJ2-3; len: 12
CDR3aa: ASRRLSGQGGYEQF; v_gene: TRBV6-1; j_gene: TRBJ2-1; len: 14
CDR3aa: ASSQASNTEAF; v_gene: TRBV3-1; j_gene: TRBJ1-1; len: 11
CDR3aa: SASGRAPYNEQF; v_gene: TRBV20-1; j_gene: TRBJ2-1; len: 12
CDR3aa: ASSWGGANTEAF; v_gene: TRBV19; j_gene: TRBJ1-1; len: 12
CDR3aa: ASSPGGGQGILVRGYT; v_gene: TRBV12-3/TRBV12-4; j_gene: TRBJ1-2; len: 16
CDR3aa: ASSLQVAGARLADTQY; v_gene: TRBV27; j_gene: TRBJ2-3; len: 16
CDR3aa: ASSFDGKNTEAF; v_gene: TRBV7-9; j_gene: TRBJ1-1; len: 12
CDR3aa: ASSRDRGGTEAF; v_gene: TRBV27; j_gene: TRBJ1-1; len: 12
CDR3aa: ASSLQDLKVHEQF; v_gene: TRBV28; j_gene: TRBJ2-1; len: 13
CDR3aa: ASSAQGAQSPLH; v_gene: TRBV10-2; j_gene: TRBJ1-6; len: 12
CDR3aa: SASGLVAGVSYNEQF; v_gene: TRBV20-1; j_gene: TRBJ2-1; len: 15
CDR3aa: ASTWIGRGCEQY; v_gene: TRBV7-2; j_gene: TRBJ2-7; len: 12
CDR3aa: ASSYELAGGGTGVHEQF; v_gene: TRBV6-9; j_gene: TRBJ2-1; len: 17
CDR3aa: ASSSPTSGEGNEQF; v_gene: TRBV6-2/TRBV6-3; j_gene: TRBJ2-1; len: 14
CDR3aa: SASEDGSYNEQF; v_gene: TRBV20-1; j_gene: TRBJ2-1; len: 12
CDR3aa: SAAQPGVASNQPQH; v_gene: TRBV20-1; j_gene: TRBJ1-5; len: 14
CDR3aa: ASTGHGRGDTGELF; v_gene: TRBV12-3/TRBV12-4; j_gene: TRBJ2-2; len: 14
CDR3aa: ASSLGGGYSNTEAF; v_gene: TRBV7-6; j_gene: TRBJ1-1; len: 14
CDR3aa: SVRVGAYTEAF; v_gene: TRBV29-1; j_gene: TRBJ1-1; len: 11
CDR3aa: ASSYSIVGDRGIGDYNEQF; v_gene: TRBV6-2/TRBV6-3; j_gene: TRBJ2-1; len: 19
CDR3aa: SARDPRTGGDTEAF; v_gene: TRBV20-1; j_gene: TRBJ1-1; len: 14
CDR3aa: ASRNRTTDTQY; v_gene: TRBV19; j_gene: TRBJ2-3; len: 11
CDR3aa: AIRQAANTGELF; v_gene: TRBV10-3; j_gene: TRBJ2-2; len: 12
CDR3aa: ASSSLAGAGELF; v_gene: TRBV7-7; j_gene: TRBJ2-2; len: 12
CDR3aa: ASSLGQRTAEAF; v_gene: TRBV7-8; j_gene: TRBJ1-1; len: 12
CDR3aa: ASSQATNQGYT; v_gene: TRBV4-1; j_gene: TRBJ1-2; len: 11
CDR3aa: ASRKPRGLQF; v_gene: TRBV27; j_gene: TRBJ2-1; len: 10
CDR3aa: SALTGGSYNEQF; v_gene: TRBV20-1; j_gene: TRBJ2-1; len: 12
CDR3aa: ASSPPGLEDYEQY; v_gene: TRBV3-1; j_gene: TRBJ2-7; len: 13
CDR3aa: ASSYSGRAAYNEQF; v_gene: TRBV6-2/TRBV6-3; j_gene: TRBJ2-1; len: 14
CDR3aa: ASSLMDRRHYGYT; v_gene: TRBV7-9; j_gene: TRBJ1-2; len: 13
CDR3aa: ASSLEFTGGGYTGELF; v_gene: TRBV27; j_gene: TRBJ2-2; len: 16
CDR3aa: ASSPDVSSYNEQF; v_gene: TRBV18; j_gene: TRBJ2-1; len: 13
CDR3aa: ASSRGQGLTYEQY; v_gene: TRBV7-9; j_gene: TRBJ2-7; len: 13
CDR3aa: ASSLSHSGASYNEQF; v_gene: TRBV28; j_gene: TRBJ2-1; len: 15
CDR3aa: ASSPLKSSTDTQY; v_gene: TRBV27; j_gene: TRBJ2-3; len: 13
CDR3aa: ASKLGTEAF; v_gene: TRBV10-2; j_gene: TRBJ1-1; len: 9
CDR3aa: ASSPRKIAYRVETQY; v_gene: TRBV28; j_gene: TRBJ2-5; len: 15
CDR3aa: ASSQPGVGRLGDNEQF; v_gene: TRBV16; j_gene: TRBJ2-1; len: 16
CDR3aa: ASSPTDRVSNQPQH; v_gene: TRBV18; j_gene: TRBJ1-5; len: 14
CDR3aa: ASSYSTRDSQLPSNQPQH; v_gene: TRBV6-9; j_gene: TRBJ1-5; len: 18
CDR3aa: ASRLPLNTEAF; v_gene: TRBV28; j_gene: TRBJ1-1; len: 11
CDR3aa: ASRNTYGYT; v_gene: TRBV28; j_gene: TRBJ1-2; len: 9
CDR3aa: SASLRVREQF; v_gene: TRBV20-1; j_gene: TRBJ2-1; len: 10
CDR3aa: ASSLYRAPNTGELF; v_gene: TRBV12-3/TRBV12-4; j_gene: TRBJ2-2; len: 14
CDR3aa: ASSPRAYGGQRHYEQY; v_gene: TRBV9; j_gene: TRBJ2-7; len: 16
CDR3aa: ASTSGQEEGTQY; v_gene: TRBV28; j_gene: TRBJ2-5; len: 12
CDR3aa: SARDQGTEAF; v_gene: TRBV20-1; j_gene: TRBJ1-1; len: 10
CDR3aa: ASSSRAGTAGYEQY; v_gene: TRBV7-8; j_gene: TRBJ2-7; len: 14
CDR3aa: ASSLPRAGVADTQY; v_gene: TRBV7-3; j_gene: TRBJ2-3; len: 14
CDR3aa: ASSRQANTEAF; v_gene: TRBV3-1; j_gene: TRBJ1-1; len: 11
CDR3aa: SAHLQQTGELF; v_gene: TRBV20-1; j_gene: TRBJ2-2; len: 11